The 2 T cell receptor beta chains presented below share a single source sample, sequenced in a study of beta chain features in type 1 diabetes. Study outcomes and limitations: People with Type 1 diabetes carried modestly yet significantly shorter TCRB CDR3s in all four CD4+ subsets.

The study reverse transcribed the entire isolated RNA, so it sequenced expressed TCRB transcripts. Some clones are missing from TCRdb's copy, which holds only in-frame ones; the method was immunoSEQ multiplex PCR. This table holds about 270,000 clones, more than 13% found once. For these TCRs, the target antigens are not known. Sequencing was done on a sample of naive CD4+ T cells from blood. The receptors stem from a man in his thirties or forties with type 1 diabetes.

This clone has just a few counts. V and J are TRBV5-1 and TRBJ2-4, with D perhaps matching TRBD2 (6 bases). V gave up 4 bases and J gave up 15 bases, with 23 bases separating them. The CDR3 runs to 14 residues. The germline gives CDR1 SGHRS, CDR2 YFSETQ. The CDR3 loop reads CASSPSDIQSGGYF. The CDR3 nucleotides are TGCGCCAGCAGCCCGTCGGACATTCAGTCCGGGGGGTACTTC.

The chain employs TRBV19 and TRBJ2-7; a weak D match, TRBD1 (6 bases). The CDR3 sequence is 15 residues long. V was pared by 5 bases and J by 2 bases, with 16 bases between. CDR1 is LNHDA, CDR2 SQIVND, per germline (reference sequence). Here the CDR3 reads CASSPTRGGAYEQYF. The CDR3 DNA follows: TGTGCCAGTAGTCCTACTCGTGGGGGCGCCTACGAGCAGTACTTC.